This passage covers 22 T cell receptor beta chains from one sample sequenced in a study of T cells in Graves' hyperthyroidism and ophthalmopathy. The TCR beta CDR3 regions underwent amplification using RNA transcripts as the source. With the HTBI primer set, the TCR CDR3 went through a first round of RT-PCR. TCRdb fed the multiplex PCR reads into MiXCR, producing one record per CDR3 protein. The data contain roughly 710,000 distinct CDR3 sequences, just over 35% of them singletons. Sequencing was performed on blood. These receptors all come from a woman in her thirties or forties with Graves' hyperthyroidism.

V is TRBV7-6 and J is TRBJ1-1, with D possibly matching TRBD1 (6 bases). The V gene lost 1 base and the J gene lost 0 bases, with 12 bases spanning the gap. Germline V lookup: CDR1 SGHVS, CDR2 FNYEAQ. CDR3 length: 16 amino acids. CDR3 nucleotide sequence: TGTGCCAGCAGCTTAGACAGGGTGGGGATGAACACTGAAGCTTTCTTT. Its protein product is CASSLDRVGMNTEAFF.

This clonotype was detected ten times or more. The chain employs TRBV19 and TRBJ2-5; D is undetermined. The CDR3 contains 11 residues. The V end was cut by 6 bases, the J end by 7 bases, with 9 bases between. CDR1 is LNHDA and CDR2 is SQIVND in the germline V gene (reference sequence). The CDR3 here is CASSNRWTQYF. For the CDR3, the DNA is TGTGCCAGTAGCAACCGCTGGACCCAGTACTTC.

This clonotype was found a few times. The chain is built from TRBV5-4 and TRBJ1-2, with 9 bases matching TRBD1. V lost 2 bases, J lost 1 base, and 3 bases stayed unmatched. The CDR3 is made up of 15 amino acids. CDR1 and CDR2 from the germline V gene are SGHNT and YYREEE (reference sequence). In DNA form, the CDR3 reads TGTGCCAGCAGCTTTCGGACAGGGGATAACTATGGCTACACCTTC. It encodes CASSFRTGDNYGYTF.

V gene TRBV20-1 combines with J gene TRBJ1-5, with TRBD1 as a possible D gene (6 bases). The germline V and J ends were trimmed by 8 bases and 6 bases, with 20 bases remaining between them. The V gene's germline CDR1 is DFQATT and CDR2 SNEGSKA (reference sequence). The CDR3 is 14 amino acids. CDR3 DNA: TGCAGTTCACTAGCAAGGGGGGCCATTCAGCCCCAGCATTTT. Translation gives CSSLARGAIQPQHF.

The chain recombines TRBV7-9 with TRBJ1-5; D might be TRBD1 (6 bases). CDR3 length: 17 residues. The ends were cut back, 1 base at V and 4 bases at J, with 17 bases in the middle. Germline values: CDR1 SEHNR, CDR2 FQNEAQ (reference sequence). The CDR3 sequence is CASSLGGPLGGNQPQHF. The CDR3 region has the DNA TGTGCCAGCAGCTTAGGGGGCCCACTAGGGGGGAATCAGCCCCAGCATTTT.

Of note for this clonotype: A much more abundant neighbour one base away suggests this may be a read error. Since the CDR3 does not end with the conserved phenylalanine or tryptophan, this likely comes from a read error. The chain joins TRBV7-2 to TRBJ2-7; tentative D call: TRBD2 (7 bases). The CDR3 contains 14 residues. Germline V gives CDR1 SGHTA, CDR2 FQGNSA. Trimming cost V 8 bases and J 6 bases, with 20 bases left between them. The CDR3 DNA sequence: TGTGCCAGCCATAGGGGGGGTCAGGGCCTCGAGCAGTACCTC. Translating gives CASHRGGQGLEQYL.

V and J are TRBV19 and TRBJ1-1; a possible D gene is TRBD1 (5 bases). CDR1 is LNHDA, CDR2 SQIVND, per germline (reference sequence). The CDR3 has 14 residues. The V and J ends lost 10 bases and 1 base respectively, with 16 bases between them. The CDR3 coding sequence is TGTGCCACTGGGGCCGGGGCGACGAACACTGAAGCTTTCTTT. Protein: CATGAGATNTEAFF.

The V gene is TRBV29-1, the J gene TRBJ1-1; no definite D call. V lost 8 bases and J 1 base, leaving 8 bases between the germline ends. This CDR3 spans 11 amino acids. Germline V gene sequence: CDR1 SQVTM, CDR2 ANQGSEA. The CDR3 is CSPQANTEAFF. The CDR3, as DNA: TGCAGCCCCCAGGCGAACACTGAAGCTTTCTTT.

About this clonotype itself: This sequence may be a read error, since a much larger clone differs from it by one base. This chain joins TRBV7-2 and TRBJ2-5; 13 bases are shared with TRBD2. Germline lookup yields CDR1 SGHTA and CDR2 FQGNSA. This CDR3 has 16 residues. In DNA, the CDR3 is TGTGCCAGCAGCCCTACTAGCGGGAGGGCCAGCGAGACCCGGTACTTC. It is translated as CASSPTSGRASETRYF.

V is TRBV6-5 and J is TRBJ1-4; no definite D call. The CDR3 totals 16 residues. With 5 bases removed from V and 8 bases from J, the gap between germline ends came to 21 bases. Germline CDR1 MNHEY, CDR2 SVGAGI. CDR3 amino acids: CASSLYPPGEEEKLFF. The CDR3 nucleotides read TGTGCCAGCAGTCTCTACCCACCCGGGGAGGAGGAAAAACTGTTTTTT.

The rearrangement uses TRBV28 and TRBJ2-7; 9 bases line up with TRBD1. The CDR3 runs 16 residues. Germline CDR1 and CDR2: MDHEN and SYDVKM. V was clipped by 5 bases and J by 3 bases; unmatched bases: 11. The CDR3 loop is CASSQRTGDGYYEQYF. CDR3 in DNA: TGTGCCAGCAGTCAGCGGACAGGGGACGGATACTACGAGCAGTACTTC.

With regard to this clonotype: An end of the junction does not agree with germline; a read error may underlie this. The V gene is TRBV29-1, the J gene TRBJ2-7; unclear D gene. The CDR3 loop spans 11 amino acids. Germline CDR1 reads SQVTM; CDR2 reads ANQGSEA. The CDR3 spells CSVWVSYGQYF. CDR3 sequence (DNA): TGCAGCGTTTGGGTATCCTACGGGCAGTACTTC.

This sequence joins TRBV27 and TRBJ1-6, with a tentative D call TRBD1 (6 bases). The V gene lost 5 bases and the J gene lost 9 bases, with 17 bases spanning the gap. The CDR3 runs to 15 residues. Germline CDR1 is MNHEY and CDR2 is SMNVEV (reference sequence). The CDR3 loop reads CASSPRDTKASPLHF. The CDR3 DNA reads TGTGCCAGCAGTCCCCGGGACACCAAGGCTTCACCCCTCCACTTT.

Here the CDR3 DNA reads TGTGCCAGCAGCTCCATGCATTTTACAGGGACGGGTAATCAGCCCCAGCATTTT. Amino acid sequence: CASSSMHFTGTGNQPQHF. This rearrangement joins TRBV5-6 to TRBJ1-5; tentatively, D is TRBD1 (6 bases). Trimming shortened V by 3 bases and J by 4 bases, and 23 bases separated the two germline ends. The germline gives CDR1 SGHDT, CDR2 YYEEEE. This CDR3 spans 18 amino acids. The full variable domain, rest sourced from reference TRBV5-6 and TRBJ1-5, is DAGVTQSPTHLIKTRGQQVTLRCSPKSGHDTVSWYQQALGQGPQFIFQYYEEEERQRGNFPDRFSGHQFPNYSSELNVNALLLGDSALYLCASSSMHFTGTGNQPQHFGDGTRLSIL.

This clonotype was counted at least ten times. V gene TRBV6-4 combines with J gene TRBJ2-6; D is unresolved. The CDR3 contains 15 residues. V was trimmed by 4 bases and J by 3 bases, leaving 10 bases between them. The V gene's germline CDR1 is MRHNA and CDR2 SNTAGT. The CDR3 here is CASSARLDGANVLTF. The CDR3 DNA reads TGTGCCAGCAGTGCCCGGCTAGATGGGGCCAACGTCCTGACTTTC.

This sequence joins TRBV6-1 and TRBJ2-1; 9 bases line up with TRBD1. The CDR3 has 13 residues. V gave up 7 bases and J gave up 8 bases; unmatched junction bases: 6. Germline V CDR1 and CDR2: MNHNS, SASEGT. CDR3 DNA: TGTGCCAGCAATCGGGACAGGGTATATGAGCAGTTCTTC. Amino acid sequence: CASNRDRVYEQFF.

This clonotype was recorded a few times. V gene TRBV13 combines with J gene TRBJ2-5; possible D gene TRBD2, 5 bases. The CDR3 runs to 13 residues. V was trimmed by 2 bases and J by 5 bases, leaving 9 bases between them. Germline assignment: CDR1 PRHDT and CDR2 FYEKMQ (reference sequence). CDR3 amino acids: CASSLIWRETQYF. The DNA for the CDR3 is TGTGCCAGCAGCTTAATATGGAGGGAGACCCAGTACTTC.

This clonotype turned up a few times. J is TRBJ2-7 and V is TRBV28; D uncertain. The V gene lost 6 bases and the J gene lost 1 base, with 10 bases spanning the gap. Germline V gives CDR1 MDHEN, CDR2 SYDVKM. The CDR3 has 13 amino acids. This CDR3 reads CASSMDGSYEQYF. CDR3 coding DNA: TGTGCCAGCAGCATGGACGGTTCCTACGAGCAGTACTTC.

V usage is TRBV2 and J usage is TRBJ2-7; 9 bases are a match to TRBD2. The germline V gene encodes CDR1 SNHLY and CDR2 FYNNEI. V lost 10 bases to trimming and J lost 3 bases; unmatched junction nucleotides: 7. This CDR3 has 13 residues. CDR3: CAIDSGGNYEQYF. The CDR3 DNA reads TGTGCCATTGATAGCGGGGGAAACTACGAGCAGTACTTC.

On this clonotype: This may stem from a read error, because a much larger clone lies one nucleotide away. DNA of the CDR3: TGTGCCAGCAGTAGACCCGCCGGGGAGCTGTTTTTT. Its protein product is CASSRPAGELFF. The chain employs TRBV7-9 and TRBJ2-2; no clear D. Trimming removed 6 bases at V and 6 bases at J, with 8 bases between. CDR3 length: 12 amino acids. CDR1 is SEHNR, CDR2 FQNEAQ, per germline (reference sequence).

The rearrangement joins TRBV9 to TRBJ1-1; maybe TRBD1 (6 bases). The CDR3 is made up of 16 amino acids. Germline-derived CDR1 and CDR2 are SGDLS and YYNGEE. V lost 4 bases, J lost 2 bases, and 18 bases lay in between. CDR3 amino acids: CASSQGFRGANTEAFF. The CDR3 DNA follows: TGTGCCAGCAGCCAAGGATTCAGGGGCGCCAACACTGAAGCTTTCTTT.

The rearrangement uses TRBV7-8 and TRBJ1-1; D is unresolved. Per germline, CDR1 SGHVS and CDR2 FQNEAQ. V lost 8 bases to trimming and J lost 0 bases, with 16 bases between them. This CDR3 is built from 15 residues. The CDR3 DNA is TGTGCCAGCTCACCGCCCCGGGAGATGAACACTGAAGCTTTCTTT. Translated, it gives CASSPPREMNTEAFF.